Listed below are T cell receptor beta chains from one sample, sequenced in a study of technical replicates of blood from a handful of donors. Profiling relied on immunoSEQ multiplex PCR, and the TCRdb table lists in-frame clones only, not all of them. The sample lists tens of thousands of clones, roughly 91% occurring once. Sequenced: T cells isolated from PBMCs. These receptors were taken from a human donor in good health. CDR3s include the opening cysteine and the closing phenylalanine or tryptophan. A D gene is named only where the DNA matches it firmly. The listing skips clone size in some rows; elsewhere it reads once, few, many or a size class.

length: 16
J: TRBJ1-2
V: TRBV6-5
D: -
size: -
DNA: TGTGCCAGCAGTTCATACCGGGACAACCTCTTCTATGGCTACACCTTC
CDR3: CASSSYRDNLFYGYTF

length: 15
J: TRBJ1-1
V: TRBV6-1
D: TRBD1
size: once
DNA: TGTGCCAGCAGTGAGATTACAGGGGGCCACACTGAAGCTTTCTTT
CDR3: CASSEITGGHTEAFF

length: 15
J: TRBJ1-5
V: TRBV5-1
D: -
size: -
DNA: TGCGCCAGCAGCTTGGCCGGACAGATCAATCAGCCCCAGCATTTT
CDR3: CASSLAGQINQPQHF

length: 13
J: TRBJ2-5
V: TRBV6-4
D: TRBD1
size: -
DNA: TGTGCCAGCTCCTTAGACAGGGACGAGACCCAGTACTTC
CDR3: CASSLDRDETQYF

length: 16
J: TRBJ2-3
V: TRBV11-2
D: -
size: -
DNA: TGTGCCAGCAGCTTAGGACAGGAGGTTTACACAGATACGCAGTATTTT
CDR3: CASSLGQEVYTDTQYF

length: 13
J: TRBJ2-2
V: TRBV19
D: -
size: -
DNA: TGTGCCAGTAGTGGGATGACAGGCGGGGAGCTGTTTTTT
CDR3: CASSGMTGGELFF

length: 14
J: TRBJ2-6
V: TRBV7-3
D: -
size: -
DNA: TGTGCCAGCAGCCAGTCCTCTGGGGCCAACGTCCTGACTTTC
CDR3: CASSQSSGANVLTF

length: 15
J: TRBJ2-5
V: TRBV7-3
D: TRBD2
size: -
DNA: TGTGCCAGCAGCCCGACTAGCGGGAGCATCGAGACCCAGTACTTC
CDR3: CASSPTSGSIETQYF

length: 14
J: TRBJ2-3
V: TRBV5-1
D: -
size: once
DNA: TGCGCCAGCAGCTCGGAGCGGAGCACAGATACGCAGTATTTT
CDR3: CASSSERSTDTQYF

length: 14
J: TRBJ1-2
V: TRBV18
D: -
size: -
DNA: TGTGCCAGCTCACCACCCGCAAGCATATATGGCTACACCTTC
CDR3: CASSPPASIYGYTF

length: 14
J: TRBJ1-4
V: TRBV13
D: -
size: -
DNA: TGTGCCAGCAGCGGGGGCCAGGGAAATGAAAAACTGTTTTTT
CDR3: CASSGGQGNEKLFF

length: 15
J: TRBJ1-2
V: TRBV19
D: TRBD1
size: -
DNA: TGTGCCAGTAGCAGTCCTCAACAGGGGTCCTATGGCTACACCTTC
CDR3: CASSSPQQGSYGYTF

length: 16
J: TRBJ2-3
V: TRBV9
D: TRBD2
size: -
DNA: TGTGCCAGCAGCACGCTAGCGGGAGGGCCCGAAGATACGCAGTATTTT
CDR3: CASSTLAGGPEDTQYF

length: 14
J: TRBJ2-2
V: TRBV6-7
D: -
size: -
DNA: TGTGCCACCCTGGCAAGGGGGGGACCAGGGGAGCTGTTTTTT
CDR3: CATLARGGPGELFF

length: 14
J: TRBJ2-4
V: TRBV30
D: TRBD2
size: -
DNA: TGTGCCTGGAGTCCGGGAGGGCCTGTAAACATTCAGTACTTC
CDR3: CAWSPGGPVNIQYF

length: 16
J: TRBJ1-4
V: TRBV13
D: TRBD1
size: -
DNA: TGTGCCAGCAGCTTAGGATCCGGGACAGGGAACGAAAAACTGTTTTTT
CDR3: CASSLGSGTGNEKLFF

length: 13
J: TRBJ2-7
V: TRBV15
D: -
size: -
DNA: TGTGCCACCAGCAGAGAGCCCCACCGGGAGCAGTACTTC
CDR3: CATSREPHREQYF

length: 14
J: TRBJ1-1
V: TRBV14
D: -
size: -
DNA: TGTGCCAGCAGCCAAGAAAGGGGGAGCACTGAAGCTTTCTTT
CDR3: CASSQERGSTEAFF

length: 13
J: TRBJ1-1
V: TRBV11-2
D: -
size: -
DNA: TGTGCCAGCAACTCGAGGGGAGGAACTGAAGCTTTCTTT
CDR3: CASNSRGGTEAFF

length: 14
J: TRBJ2-1
V: TRBV4-1
D: TRBD1
size: -
DNA: TGCGCCAGCGGGGACAGGGGCTTCTACAATGAGCAGTTCTTC
CDR3: CASGDRGFYNEQFF

length: 13
J: TRBJ2-3
V: TRBV29-1
D: -
size: -
DNA: TGCAGCGTTGACGGAGGCAGCACAGATACGCAGTATTTT
CDR3: CSVDGGSTDTQYF

length: 13
J: TRBJ2-7
V: TRBV27
D: -
size: -
DNA: TGTGCCAGCAGTTTGGGGGCCACCTACGAGCAGTACTTC
CDR3: CASSLGATYEQYF

length: 16
J: TRBJ1-1
V: TRBV6-5
D: TRBD1
size: -
DNA: TGTGCCAGCAGTTGGACTTCGACAGGGGGGAACACTGAAGCTTTCTTT
CDR3: CASSWTSTGGNTEAFF

length: 16
J: TRBJ2-1
V: TRBV27
D: TRBD2
size: -
DNA: TGTGCCAGCAGTTTCTCAGCGGGAGCCCCGAGCAATGAGCAGTTCTTC
CDR3: CASSFSAGAPSNEQFF

length: 14
J: TRBJ2-5
V: TRBV19
D: -
size: -
DNA: TGTGCCAGTAGAGGACCAGGGTACCAAGAGACCCAGTACTTC
CDR3: CASRGPGYQETQYF

length: 14
J: TRBJ1-1
V: TRBV9
D: -
size: -
DNA: TGTGCCAGCAGCGTAGCTGAGGTGAACACTGAAGCTTTCTTT
CDR3: CASSVAEVNTEAFF

length: 14
J: TRBJ1-1
V: TRBV19
D: TRBD1
size: -
DNA: TGTGCCAGTAGGAAAGGGGGCGCGGACACTGAAGCTTTCTTT
CDR3: CASRKGGADTEAFF

length: 13
J: TRBJ1-5
V: TRBV30
D: -
size: -
DNA: TGTGCCTGGAGTGTAGGGGAAGGGCAGCCCCAGCATTTT
CDR3: CAWSVGEGQPQHF

length: 16
J: TRBJ2-1
V: TRBV7-3
D: TRBD2
size: -
DNA: TGTGCCAGCAGCTTAGCCCCTAGCGGATCCTACAATGAGCAGTTCTTC
CDR3: CASSLAPSGSYNEQFF

length: 18
J: TRBJ2-1
V: TRBV4-3
D: TRBD2
size: -
DNA: TGCGCCAGCAGCCAAGATGTGAATAGCGGGTGGACATACAATGAGCAGTTCTTC
CDR3: CASSQDVNSGWTYNEQFF

length: 13
J: TRBJ2-7
V: TRBV6-5
D: TRBD1
size: -
DNA: TGTGCCACCACCCAGGGGGTTCCCTACGAGCAGTACTTC
CDR3: CATTQGVPYEQYF

length: 14
J: TRBJ1-1
V: TRBV2
D: -
size: once
DNA: TGTGCCACCGCCCCCCCGGGGAGGGTCGCTGAAGCTTTCTTT
CDR3: CATAPPGRVAEAFF

length: 14
J: TRBJ2-2
V: TRBV5-1
D: -
size: once
DNA: TGCGCCAGCAGCTTGTTGTCAGGGACCGGGGAGCTGTTTTTT
CDR3: CASSLLSGTGELFF

length: 12
J: TRBJ2-1
V: TRBV2
D: -
size: -
DNA: TGTGCCAGCAGTGTAGCCGTTAATGAGCAGTTCTTC
CDR3: CASSVAVNEQFF

length: 14
J: TRBJ1-2
V: TRBV11-2
D: TRBD1
size: -
DNA: TGTGCCAGCAGCTTCTGGGACAGGGGCGATGGCTACACCTTC
CDR3: CASSFWDRGDGYTF

length: 14
J: TRBJ2-2
V: TRBV28
D: -
size: -
DNA: TGTGCCAGCAGTTTAGTGGGGGGCACCGGGGAGCTGTTTTTT
CDR3: CASSLVGGTGELFF

length: 15
J: TRBJ2-7
V: TRBV28
D: TRBD1
size: once
DNA: TGTGCCAGCAGTTTATTGACAGGGGGGGCGGACGAGCAGTACTTC
CDR3: CASSLLTGGADEQYF

length: 15
J: TRBJ2-3
V: TRBV28
D: TRBD1
size: -
DNA: TGTGCCAGCAGTACCTCAGGGGGCTATATGGATACGCAGTATTTT
CDR3: CASSTSGGYMDTQYF

length: 12
J: TRBJ1-2
V: TRBV7-8
D: -
size: -
DNA: TGTGCCAGCAGCTTAGGACAGTGGGGCTACACCTTC
CDR3: CASSLGQWGYTF

length: 14
J: TRBJ1-1
V: TRBV7-2
D: -
size: -
DNA: TGTGCCAGCAGCTTACAGCGTATGAACACTGAAGCTTTCTTT
CDR3: CASSLQRMNTEAFF

length: 13
J: TRBJ1-1
V: TRBV29-1
D: -
size: -
DNA: TGCAGCGTACAGAGGGGGTTGAACACTGAAGCTTTCTTT
CDR3: CSVQRGLNTEAFF

length: 13
J: TRBJ2-4
V: TRBV30
D: TRBD2
size: -
DNA: TGTGCCTGGAACCGACAAACTAGCGGCCATCAGTACTTC
CDR3: CAWNRQTSGHQYF

length: 14
J: TRBJ1-2
V: TRBV18
D: -
size: -
DNA: TGTGCCAGCTCACTCCTAACAGGGCCAGATGGCTACACCTTC
CDR3: CASSLLTGPDGYTF

length: 15
J: TRBJ2-2
V: TRBV7-9
D: -
size: -
DNA: TGTGCCAGCAGCTTATATGCGGTCTACACCGGGGAGCTGTTTTTT
CDR3: CASSLYAVYTGELFF

length: 16
J: TRBJ2-3
V: TRBV10-3
D: TRBD2
size: -
DNA: TGTGCCATCAGTGATTTAGCGGGAGGGAGCACAGATACGCAGTATTTT
CDR3: CAISDLAGGSTDTQYF

length: 11
J: TRBJ2-1
V: TRBV9
D: -
size: few
DNA: TGTGCCAGCAGCGTAGGTATTGAGCAGTTCTTC
CDR3: CASSVGIEQFF

length: 20
J: TRBJ2-2
V: TRBV9
D: TRBD2
size: -
DNA: TGTGCCAGCAGCGTAGAGTGGAGCCTAGCGGGAGGGCCGAACACCGGGGAGCTGTTTTTT
CDR3: CASSVEWSLAGGPNTGELFF

length: 16
J: TRBJ2-6
V: TRBV4-1
D: -
size: -
DNA: TGCGCCAGCAGCCAAGAGCACAGGTCTGGGGCCAACGTCCTGACTTTC
CDR3: CASSQEHRSGANVLTF

length: 18
J: TRBJ2-3
V: TRBV2
D: TRBD1
size: -
DNA: TGTGCCAGCAGTGAAGCGATGGGGACAGGGGTGAACACAGATACGCAGTATTTT
CDR3: CASSEAMGTGVNTDTQYF

length: 15
J: TRBJ2-7
V: TRBV19
D: TRBD1
size: -
DNA: TGTGCCAGTAGTATAGTAGGGGGACAGGGAAGGGAGCAGTACTTC
CDR3: CASSIVGGQGREQYF

length: 13
J: TRBJ2-7
V: TRBV6-1
D: TRBD2
size: -
DNA: TGTGCCAGCCGACTAGCGGGAGTGTTCGAGCAGTACTTC
CDR3: CASRLAGVFEQYF

length: 17
J: TRBJ2-5
V: TRBV9
D: TRBD2
size: -
DNA: TGTGCCAGCAGCGAGGGGACTAGCGGTTCGATGAAAGAGACCCAGTACTTC
CDR3: CASSEGTSGSMKETQYF

length: 14
J: TRBJ2-3
V: TRBV6-5
D: TRBD2
size: -
DNA: TGTGCCAGCAGTTATGGGGGGGTTGCAGATACGCAGTATTTT
CDR3: CASSYGGVADTQYF

length: 13
J: TRBJ2-4
V: TRBV4-1
D: TRBD2
size: -
DNA: TGCGCCAGCAGCCCGGGGGGCAAAAACATTCAGTACTTC
CDR3: CASSPGGKNIQYF